Listed below are T cell receptor beta chains from one sample, sequenced in a study of blood T cell repertoires in COVID-19. Sequencing was performed with immunoSEQ multiplex PCR; in TCRdb, only in-frame clones are kept and a portion is missing. Among some 250,000 clones listed, 80% to 90% were seen once. The sample was PBMCs or T cells enriched from blood (not recorded which). The receptor source for this set is a man between 18 and 35 years old who had recovered from COVID-19. The CDR3 runs from the conserved cysteine through the conserved F or W. Each record gives: J gene, V gene, clone size, D gene, CDR3 DNA, CDR3 protein. The D gene is left open where the match is weak. A clone size is listed for some rows: how often the clone was seen (once, few, many), or a class if it is expanded.

TRBJ2-1 | TRBV5-1 | NA | NA | TGCGCCAGCAGCTTGGCCGGGGGTCGACGGCAGTTCTTC | CASSLAGGRRQFF
TRBJ2-3 | TRBV6-5 | NA | NA | TGTGCCAGCACGGAGCGGAAGACTAGCACAGATACGCAGTATTTT | CASTERKTSTDTQYF
TRBJ1-2 | TRBV18 | few | NA | TGTGCCAGCTCTGGAGGTACGGGGAACTATGGCTACACCTTC | CASSGGTGNYGYTF
TRBJ1-3 | TRBV27 | once | NA | TGTGCCAGCAGTTTGACACACTCTGGAAACACCATATATTTT | CASSLTHSGNTIYF
TRBJ2-1 | TRBV11-1 | NA | TRBD2 | TGTGCCAGCAGCTTTAGCGGGGGGGCCGGGAGTGAGCAGTTCTTC | CASSFSGGAGSEQFF
TRBJ1-1 | TRBV30 | NA | TRBD1 | TGTGCCTGGGGGACCGGGACAGGGGGCACTGAAGCTTTCTTT | CAWGTGTGGTEAFF
TRBJ1-4 | TRBV5-4 | NA | NA | TGTGCCAGCAGCTTTAGTTTAACTAATGAAAAACTGTTTTTT | CASSFSLTNEKLFF
TRBJ1-5 | TRBV28 | NA | TRBD1 | TGTGCCAGCAGGACAGGGATCGATCAGCCCCAGCATTTT | CASRTGIDQPQHF
TRBJ2-3 | TRBV24-1 | NA | TRBD2 | TGTGCCACCAGTGATGTGCGGGGGGGGACAGATACGCAGTATTTT | CATSDVRGGTDTQYF
TRBJ1-4 | TRBV10-3 | NA | TRBD1 | TGTGCCATACGGGACAGGGATGGTGAAAAACTGTTTTTT | CAIRDRDGEKLFF
TRBJ2-1 | TRBV3-1/TRBV3-2 | NA | TRBD2 | TGTGCCAGCAGCCAAGATTTAAATTACGGGACTAGCGGGCCTTACTCCTACAATGAGCAGTTCTTC | CASSQDLNYGTSGPYSYNEQFF
TRBJ2-1 | TRBV7-6 | NA | TRBD2 | TGTGCCAGCAGCTTAGAGGGCGGGAGCTCCTACAATGAGCAGTTCTTC | CASSLEGGSSYNEQFF
TRBJ1-3 | TRBV5-4 | NA | TRBD1 | TGTGCCAGCAAGAACGACAGGGTTGGAAACACCATATATTTT | CASKNDRVGNTIYF
TRBJ2-1 | TRBV5-1 | NA | TRBD2 | TGCGCCAGTAGAAGAAGCGGGGGGCTTGAGAATGAGCAGTTCTTC | CASRRSGGLENEQFF
TRBJ2-1 | TRBV11-2 | NA | TRBD1 | TGTGCCAGCAGCCGGGGCGCGGACAGGGCGTACAATGAGCAGTTCTTC | CASSRGADRAYNEQFF
TRBJ2-2 | TRBV5-3 | NA | NA | TGTGCCACATCGAACACCGGGGAGCTGTTTTTT | CATSNTGELFF
TRBJ2-7 | TRBV29-1 | NA | TRBD1 | TGCAGCGTAGGACAGGGGATAACCTACGAGCAGTACTTC | CSVGQGITYEQYF
TRBJ2-1 | TRBV6-5 | NA | TRBD1 | TGTGCCTCCGCCGGGACAGGGCACCACAATGAGCAGTTCTTC | CASAGTGHHNEQFF
TRBJ2-5 | TRBV11-2 | NA | NA | TGTGCCAGCAGCAATGGGGACTCCGAGACCCAGTACTTC | CASSNGDSETQYF
TRBJ2-3 | TRBV5-4 | NA | TRBD2 | TGTGCCAGCAGCTTGCGGGGGGGCCCAGATACGCAGTATTTT | CASSLRGGPDTQYF
TRBJ1-1 | TRBV30 | NA | NA | TGTGCCTGGGGATATATTATGAACACTGAAGCTTTCTTT | CAWGYIMNTEAFF
TRBJ2-7 | TRBV4-1 | once | NA | TGCGCCAGCAGTCGGGAAGTGGCTACCCTGGGGGAGCAGTACTTC | CASSREVATLGEQYF
TRBJ1-6 | TRBV5-1 | NA | NA | TGCGCCAGCAGTTACGGACAGAACTATAATTCACCCCTCCACTTT | CASSYGQNYNSPLHF
TRBJ2-2 | TRBV19 | once | TRBD2 | TGTGCCAGTACCAAGGGACTAGCGGGGGTCACCGGGGAGCTGTTTTTT | CASTKGLAGVTGELFF
TRBJ2-1 | TRBV6-2/TRBV6-3 | NA | NA | TGTGCCAGCAGTTGGGCTAGCGATTACAATGAGCAGTTCTTC | CASSWASDYNEQFF
TRBJ2-7 | TRBV11-3 | NA | TRBD2 | TGTGCCAGCAGCTCCTCCCTGACTAGCGTAGCCTACGAGCAGTACTTC | CASSSSLTSVAYEQYF
TRBJ2-7 | TRBV27 | NA | NA | TGTGCCAGCCGCCCACGTGTCTCGGGCGAGCAGTACTTC | CASRPRVSGEQYF
TRBJ2-1 | TRBV10-2 | NA | TRBD2 | TGCGCCAGCAGTGAGTCTGGCGGGAGGCACAATGAGCAGTTCTTC | CASSESGGRHNEQFF
TRBJ1-1 | TRBV10-3 | NA | NA | TGTGCCATCGGAGTTAGTAGGACTGAAGCTTTCTTT | CAIGVSRTEAFF
TRBJ2-7 | TRBV7-8 | NA | NA | TGTGCCAGCAGCCGCAGATCCTACGAGCAGTACTTC | CASSRRSYEQYF
TRBJ1-1 | TRBV6-5 | NA | NA | TGTGCCAGCAGTTACTCCTACAGGGCTAGTGAAGCTTTCTTT | CASSYSYRASEAFF
TRBJ1-1 | TRBV27 | NA | NA | TGTGCCAGCCGAAGGACAGCGAACACTGAAGCTTTCTTT | CASRRTANTEAFF
TRBJ2-1 | TRBV6-2/TRBV6-3 | NA | NA | TGTGCCAGCAGTTACCTAGCGTTCCCCTACAATGAGCAGTTCTTC | CASSYLAFPYNEQFF
TRBJ2-1 | TRBV7-9 | NA | TRBD1 | TGTGCCAGCAGCTCGACAGGGAACGGCGATGAGCAGTTCTTC | CASSSTGNGDEQFF
TRBJ2-7 | TRBV25-1 | NA | NA | TGTGCCAGCAGTGATAGCGTTTACGAGCAGTACTTC | CASSDSVYEQYF
TRBJ2-1 | TRBV12-3/TRBV12-4 | NA | TRBD1 | TGTGCCACCCGACAGGGTGTATACAATGAGCAGTTCTTC | CATRQGVYNEQFF
TRBJ2-1 | TRBV18 | NA | NA | TGTGCCAGCTCACAAGACAGAAACTCCTACAATGAGCAGTTCTTC | CASSQDRNSYNEQFF
TRBJ1-1 | TRBV12-3/TRBV12-4 | NA | NA | TGTGCCAGCAGCTCTACGGGGGGCATTGAAGCTTTCTTT | CASSSTGGIEAFF
TRBJ1-2 | TRBV5-1 | NA | TRBD1 | TGCGCCAGCAGCGTCGGGACAGGGGACTATGGCTACACCTTC | CASSVGTGDYGYTF
TRBJ1-4 | TRBV19 | NA | TRBD1 | TGTGCCAGTAGTCCTCAACAGGGGATAGGGGAAAAACTGTTTTTT | CASSPQQGIGEKLFF
TRBJ1-4 | TRBV4-1 | once | NA | TGCGCCAGCAGCCCACCACTCGGGAGTGAAGGTGAAAAACTGTTTTTT | CASSPPLGSEGEKLFF